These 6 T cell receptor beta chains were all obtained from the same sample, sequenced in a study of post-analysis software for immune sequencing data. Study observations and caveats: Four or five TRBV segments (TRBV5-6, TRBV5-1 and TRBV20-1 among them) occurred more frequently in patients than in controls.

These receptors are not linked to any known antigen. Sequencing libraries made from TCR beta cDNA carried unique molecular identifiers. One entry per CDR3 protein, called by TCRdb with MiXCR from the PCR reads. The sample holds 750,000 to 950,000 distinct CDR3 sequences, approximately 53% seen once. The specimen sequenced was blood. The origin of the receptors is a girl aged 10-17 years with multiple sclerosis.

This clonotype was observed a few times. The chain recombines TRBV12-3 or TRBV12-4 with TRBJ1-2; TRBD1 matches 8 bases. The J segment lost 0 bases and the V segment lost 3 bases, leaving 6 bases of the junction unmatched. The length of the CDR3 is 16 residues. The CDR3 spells CASSFNRGQANYGYTF. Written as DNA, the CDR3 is TGTGCCAGCAGTTTTAATAGGGGACAGGCTAACTATGGCTACACCTTC.

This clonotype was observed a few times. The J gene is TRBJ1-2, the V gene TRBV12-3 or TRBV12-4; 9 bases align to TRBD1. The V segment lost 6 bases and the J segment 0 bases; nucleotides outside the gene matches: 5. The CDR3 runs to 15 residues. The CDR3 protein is CASRQGAYANYGYTF. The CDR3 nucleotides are TGTGCCAGCAGACAGGGGGCTTACGCTAACTATGGCTACACCTTC.

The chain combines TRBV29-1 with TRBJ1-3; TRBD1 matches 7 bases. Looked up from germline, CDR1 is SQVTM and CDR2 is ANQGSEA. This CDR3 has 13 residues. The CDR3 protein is CSTQGDAGNTIYF. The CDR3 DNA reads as TGCAGTACCCAGGGGGACGCTGGAAACACCATATATTTT.

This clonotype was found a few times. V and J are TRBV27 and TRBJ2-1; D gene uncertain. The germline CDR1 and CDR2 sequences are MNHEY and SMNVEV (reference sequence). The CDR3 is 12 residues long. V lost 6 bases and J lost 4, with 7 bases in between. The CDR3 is CASRTQYNEQFF. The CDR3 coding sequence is TGTGCCAGCAGGACTCAGTACAATGAGCAGTTCTTC.

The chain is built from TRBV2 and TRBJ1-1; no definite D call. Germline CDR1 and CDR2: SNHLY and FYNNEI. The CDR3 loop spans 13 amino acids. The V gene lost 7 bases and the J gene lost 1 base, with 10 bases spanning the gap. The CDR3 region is CASTSSRNTEAFF. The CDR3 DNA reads TGTGCCAGCACCTCCAGTCGGAACACTGAAGCTTTCTTT.

CDR3 in DNA: TGTGCCATCAGTGTTATAGCGGGAGTGGGCGAGCAGTACTTC. Protein product: CAISVIAGVGEQYF. The chain couples TRBV10-3 to TRBJ2-5, with TRBD2 matching over 9 bases. The J call is in doubt because the DNA end fits TRBJ2-7 better. Germline V gene sequence: CDR1 ENHRY, CDR2 SYGVKD. The CDR3 contains 14 residues.